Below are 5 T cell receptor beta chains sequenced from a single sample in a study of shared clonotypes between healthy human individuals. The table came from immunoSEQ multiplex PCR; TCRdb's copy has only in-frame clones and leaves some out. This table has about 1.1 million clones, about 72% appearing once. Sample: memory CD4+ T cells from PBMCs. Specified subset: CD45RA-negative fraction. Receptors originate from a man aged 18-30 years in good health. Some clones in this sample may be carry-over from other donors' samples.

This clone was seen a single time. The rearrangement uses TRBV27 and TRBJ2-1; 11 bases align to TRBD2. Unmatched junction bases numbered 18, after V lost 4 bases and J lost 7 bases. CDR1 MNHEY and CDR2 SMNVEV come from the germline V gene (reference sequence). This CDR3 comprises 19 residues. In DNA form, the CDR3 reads TGTGCCAGCAGTTACCTACCGAACCGTAGCGGGAGGGAGAATAATGAGCAGTTCTTC. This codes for CASSYLPNRSGRENNEQFF.

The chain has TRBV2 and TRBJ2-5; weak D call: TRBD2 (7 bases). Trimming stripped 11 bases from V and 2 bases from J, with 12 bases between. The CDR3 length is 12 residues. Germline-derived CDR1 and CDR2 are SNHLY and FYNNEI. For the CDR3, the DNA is TGTGCCTACGAGGGGGGGCAAGAGACCCAGTACTTC. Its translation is CAYEGGQETQYF.

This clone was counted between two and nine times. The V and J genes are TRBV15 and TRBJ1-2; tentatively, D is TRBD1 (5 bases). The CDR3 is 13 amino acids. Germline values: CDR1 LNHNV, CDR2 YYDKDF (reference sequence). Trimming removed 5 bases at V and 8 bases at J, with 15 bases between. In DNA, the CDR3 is TGTGCCACCAGCGTTAGCGGGGGGTTCGGCTACACCTTC. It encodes CATSVSGGFGYTF.

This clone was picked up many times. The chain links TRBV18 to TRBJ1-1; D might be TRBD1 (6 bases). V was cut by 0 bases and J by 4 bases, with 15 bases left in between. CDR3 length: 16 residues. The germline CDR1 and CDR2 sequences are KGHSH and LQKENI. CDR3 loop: CASSPPRREGGTEAFF. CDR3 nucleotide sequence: TGTGCCAGCTCACCACCGCGGAGGGAAGGGGGCACTGAAGCTTTCTTT.

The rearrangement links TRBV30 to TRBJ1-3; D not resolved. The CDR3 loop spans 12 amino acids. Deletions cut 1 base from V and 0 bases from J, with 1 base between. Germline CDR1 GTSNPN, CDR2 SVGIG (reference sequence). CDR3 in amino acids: CAWSASGNTIYF. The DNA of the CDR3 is TGTGCCTGGAGTGCCTCTGGAAACACCATATATTTT.